This T cell receptor (beta chain) is drawn from a study of T cells in Graves' hyperthyroidism and ophthalmopathy. At the level of the study: Peripheral blood samples were taken at initial diagnosis, prior to any treatment.

The study defined stable Graves' hyperthyroidism as no ophthalmopathy progression within 18 months. Fresh peripheral blood, approximately 10 ml, yielded the PBMCs. CDR3 length: 13 amino acids. The V gene lost 8 bases and the J gene lost 4 bases, with 12 bases spanning the gap. Germline lookup yields CDR1 MNHNS and CDR2 SASEGT. Study observations and caveats: Most expanded thyroid clonotypes above 0.001 recurred in blood.

Amplification targeted TCR beta CDR3 regions from RNA transcripts. Initially, a first-round RT-PCR of the TCR CDR3 employed the HTBI primer set. MiXCR, applied by TCRdb to the multiplex PCR reads, yields one record per CDR3 protein. This sample has under 800,000 distinct CDR3 sequences, with 11% to 15% found just once. This clonotype was found a few times. Its antigen is as yet unknown. This TCR was sampled from a woman aged 18 to 35 with Graves' hyperthyroidism. The specimen was blood. The chain uses TRBV6-1 and TRBJ1-5; TRBD1 might be the D (5 bases). CDR3 nucleotide sequence: TGTGCCAGCGGGCTTGGGGGAAATCAGCCCCAGCATTTT. This gives the protein CASGLGGNQPQHF.